Sequencing of this T cell receptor beta chain was carried out in a study of cytomegalovirus exposure and HLA in healthy donors. Notes on the study in general: Among the most significant clusters, several appeared linked to common viral pathogens in a later analysis.

The germline CDR1 and CDR2 sequences are MGHRA and YSYEKL. V lost 0 bases to trimming and J lost 5 bases, with 13 bases between them. The CDR3 has 15 residues. For this clone: Its antigen is still unknown.

Researchers ran the PCR with 60 Vbeta and 13 Jbeta primers. Repertoires were generated with immunoSEQ multiplex PCR, while TCRdb's copy carries only in-frame clones and drops some. Seen here are 100,000 to 150,000 clones, about 82% observed once, and the top ten hold approximately 1.2%. The specimen sequenced was PBMCs. This clonotype was obtained from a boy younger than 18 in good health and CMV-seronegative. The chain employs TRBV4-1 and TRBJ1-1; TRBD1 is a possible D gene (5 bases). The CDR3 protein is CASSQDPAGRTEAFF. The DNA of the CDR3 is TGCGCCAGCAGCCAAGATCCCGCAGGGAGGACTGAAGCTTTCTTT.